This passage covers 29 T cell receptor beta chains from one sample sequenced in a study of CD8 T cells in ankylosing spondylitis. Findings of the study overall: Blood of patients with ankylosing spondylitis appeared to be characterized by a TCR beta motif of roughly eight highly homologous variants.

TCRdb recomputed calls from the 5' RACE reads with MiXCR, one row per CDR3 protein. The repertoire consists of under 950,000 distinct CDR3 sequences, with over 15% occurring once and the leading ten covering roughly a fifth. Antigen specificity for these receptors is unknown. Sequencing used blood, either unsorted or a sorted T cell fraction (not recorded which). The receptors come from a male donor with ankylosing spondylitis.

This chain links TRBV20-1 with TRBJ1-1, with TRBD1 identical over 7 bases. The CDR3 is 16 amino acids. Germline V gene lookup returns CDR1 DFQATT and CDR2 SNEGSKA (reference sequence). Unmatched junction bases numbered 13, after V lost 3 bases and J lost 3 bases. Here the CDR3 reads CSARTPDRDQDTEAFF. In nucleotides, the CDR3 is TGCAGTGCTAGGACCCCCGACAGGGACCAAGACACTGAAGCTTTCTTT.

This clonotype was seen a handful of times. This chain uses TRBV27 with TRBJ2-5, with D perhaps matching TRBD2 (6 bases). V lost 6 bases, J lost 7 bases, and 24 bases lay in between. CDR3 size: 16 residues. CDR1 is MNHEY and CDR2 is SMNVEV in the germline V gene (reference sequence). For the CDR3, the DNA is TGTGCCAGCAGCTCATTTGGAGGGAGCGCTGAGGGGACCCAGTACTTC. Protein product: CASSSFGGSAEGTQYF.

This clonotype was recorded a few times. The rearrangement joins TRBV20-1 to TRBJ2-7; no clear D. Germline CDR1 and CDR2: DFQATT and SNEGSKA (reference sequence). This CDR3 spans 13 amino acids. Deletions cut 0 bases from V and 0 bases from J, with 6 bases between. As DNA, the CDR3 is TGCAGTGCTAGAGATCCCCTCTCCTACGAGCAGTACTTC. Protein product: CSARDPLSYEQYF.

V usage is TRBV12-3 or TRBV12-4 and J usage is TRBJ1-6; 7 positions match TRBD1. This CDR3 region has 14 residues. With V trimmed by 6 bases and J by 7 bases, 6 bases remained unmatched. The CDR3 loop reads CASSLGTVNSPLHF. In nucleotides, the CDR3 is TGTGCCAGCAGCCTGGGGACAGTAAATTCACCCCTCCACTTT.

In DNA form, the CDR3 reads TGCGCCAGCAAAGGGGGGAACACAGGGGACGAGCAGTACTTC. It specifies CASKGGNTGDEQYF. This rearrangement joins TRBV10-2 to TRBJ2-7, with D possibly TRBD1 on 7 matching bases. This CDR3 spans 14 amino acids. CDR1 and CDR2 from the germline V gene are WSHSY and SAAADI. V was cut by 7 bases and J by 5 bases, with 18 bases left in between.

This clonotype came up a few times. This chain connects TRBV27 to TRBJ2-3; 10 bases fit TRBD1. The germline CDR1 and CDR2 sequences are MNHEY and SMNVEV (reference sequence). This CDR3 is 16 amino acids long. The V gene end was trimmed by 5 bases and the J gene end by 2 bases; junction bases not matched to a gene: 7. CDR3 loop: CASSGGDRGYTDTQYF. CDR3 coding DNA: TGTGCCAGCAGTGGGGGGGACAGGGGTTACACAGATACGCAGTATTTT.

The chain combines TRBV10-3 with TRBJ1-1; D is perhaps TRBD1 (6 bases). The V gene's germline CDR1 is ENHRY and CDR2 SYGVKD. The CDR3 spans 13 residues. The germline V and J ends were trimmed by 7 bases and 6 bases, with 15 bases remaining between them. DNA for the CDR3: TGTGCCATCAAGGGGGGGCAGGGCCCTGAAGCTTTCTTT. Translating gives CAIKGGQGPEAFF.

The J gene is TRBJ2-6, the V gene TRBV4-2, with D uncertain. Germline CDR1 LGHNA, CDR2 YNFKEQ. The CDR3 runs to 16 residues. The germline V and J ends were trimmed by 4 bases and 0 bases, with 10 bases remaining between them. CDR3 residues: CASSRVQPSGANVLTF. The CDR3 DNA reads TGTGCCAGCAGCCGGGTACAACCCTCTGGGGCCAACGTCCTGACTTTC.

This clonotype occurred many times. The genes are TRBV10-2 and TRBJ2-5; 7 nucleotides line up with TRBD1. J lost 1 base, V lost 6 bases, and 2 bases had no gene match. Germline loops: CDR1 WSHSY, CDR2 SAAADI. The CDR3 is 13 residues long. The CDR3 spells CASRGTAQETQYF. The CDR3 nucleotides read TGCGCCAGCAGAGGGACAGCCCAAGAGACCCAGTACTTC.

There are a few counts of this clonotype. The chain uses TRBV20-1 and TRBJ2-1, with TRBD2 matching over 11 bases. Per germline, CDR1 DFQATT and CDR2 SNEGSKA (reference sequence). There are 13 residues in the CDR3. The V gene end was trimmed by 3 bases and the J gene end by 6 bases; junction bases not matched to a gene: 1. CDR3 in DNA: TGCAGTGCTAGGCTAGCGGGGGGCAATGAGCAGTTCTTC. This encodes CSARLAGGNEQFF.

This clonotype was seen only a few times. The chain links TRBV6-5 to TRBJ1-1, with D possibly matching TRBD1 (5 bases). V was pared by 2 bases and J by 5 bases, with 21 bases between. Germline values: CDR1 MNHEY, CDR2 SVGAGI. The CDR3 is 17 amino acids. CDR3 amino acids: CASSYSTGAAVRTEAFF. The CDR3 DNA is TGTGCCAGCAGTTACAGTACAGGCGCGGCGGTACGGACTGAAGCTTTCTTT.

This clonotype has only a few counts. The rearrangement joins TRBV12-3 or TRBV12-4 to TRBJ2-5; D unresolved. The CDR3 consists of 17 residues. V was shortened by 4 bases and J by 5 bases, with 23 bases between the two germline ends. DNA of the CDR3: TGTGCCAGCAGTTATGTAGGGCTGTCCGCCTTTGGGGAGACCCAGTACTTC. Protein: CASSYVGLSAFGETQYF.

This clonotype was recorded once. CDR3 residues: CTPEGNHRDGYTF. CDR3 sequence (DNA): TGCACCCCTGAGGGCAACCATCGGGATGGCTACACCTTC. The chain couples TRBV29-1 to TRBJ1-2, with no clear D. This CDR3 contains 13 residues. Germline assignment: CDR1 SQVTM and CDR2 ANQGSEA.

In its sample, this clonotype was seen many times. The chain has TRBV12-3 or TRBV12-4 and TRBJ1-2; 9 bases line up with TRBD1. The CDR3 has 14 residues. After removal of 3 bases from V and 6 bases from J, the junction contained 5 bases not matched to a gene. The CDR3 DNA sequence: TGTGCCAGCAGTTTCGGGACAGGGAGCAATGGCTACACCTTC. This encodes CASSFGTGSNGYTF.

This clonotype was observed a few times. The chain carries TRBV5-1 and TRBJ1-1; 9 bases align to TRBD1. The V gene end was trimmed by 3 bases and the J gene end by 7 bases; junction bases not matched to a gene: 4. The CDR3 is 13 amino acids. The germline V gene has CDR1 SGHRS and CDR2 YFSETQ. The CDR3 DNA is TGCGCCAGCAGCTACAGACAGGGGGGTGAAGCTTTCTTT. Translating it yields CASSYRQGGEAFF.

This chain connects TRBV4-1 to TRBJ1-1; D is perhaps TRBD1 (5 bases). Germline V gives CDR1 MGHRA, CDR2 YSYEKL. The CDR3 has 14 amino acids. V dropped 8 bases and J dropped 6 bases, with 19 bases sitting between them. CDR3 coding DNA: TGCGCCAGCGGGAGGGGAGGTAATGTTGCTGAAGCTTTCTTT. Its protein product is CASGRGGNVAEAFF.

The V gene is TRBV3-1, the J gene TRBJ1-3, with no clear D. The V and J ends lost 5 bases and 0 bases respectively, with 8 bases between them. This CDR3 has 14 amino acids. Germline-derived CDR1 and CDR2 are LGHDT and YNNKEL (reference sequence). CDR3 in DNA: TGTGCCAGCAGCAGCCTAAGCTCTGGAAACACCATATATTTT. Residues: CASSSLSSGNTIYF.

This clonotype was observed a handful of times. The V call is TRBV10-3, the J call TRBJ2-7; 7 nucleotides match TRBD1. The CDR3 runs 14 residues. After removal of 2 bases from V and 4 bases from J, the junction contained 5 bases not matched to a gene. Germline V CDR1 and CDR2: ENHRY, SYGVKD. This CDR3 is CAISERGTEYEQYF. The CDR3 bases are TGTGCCATCAGTGAGAGGGGGACAGAATACGAGCAGTACTTC.

This clonotype was recorded a few times. The chain uses TRBV4-1 and TRBJ2-7; D unclear. CDR1 and CDR2 from the germline V gene are MGHRA and YSYEKL. Trimming removed 4 bases at V and 2 bases at J, with 15 bases between. This CDR3 region has 15 residues. The CDR3 DNA is TGCGCCAGCAGCCCGGGCCCGGGCAACCCCTACGAGCAGTACTTC. This gives the protein CASSPGPGNPYEQYF.

A few counts support this clonotype. This chain links TRBV7-2 with TRBJ2-5, with 7 nucleotides matching TRBD2. CDR3 size: 13 residues. CDR1 is SGHTA and CDR2 is FQGNSA in the germline V gene. V gave up 2 bases and J gave up 10 bases; unmatched junction bases: 7. In DNA, the CDR3 is TGTGCCAGCAGCTTATCGGGGGGAGTTGGCCAGTACTTC. Protein product: CASSLSGGVGQYF. Full variable domain (remainder filled in from reference TRBV7-2 and TRBJ2-5): GAGVSQSPSNKVTEKGKDVELRCDPISGHTALYWYRQSLGQGLEFLIYFQGNSAPDKSGLPSDRFSAERTGGSVSTLTIQRTQQEDSAVYLCASSLSGGVGQYFGPGTRLLVL.

This clonotype was seen only a few times. The chain carries TRBV4-2 and TRBJ2-4; 10 bases agree with TRBD2. The CDR3 totals 17 residues. Trimming took 4 bases from V and 8 from J; bases not matched to a gene: 14. Germline loops: CDR1 LGHNA, CDR2 YNFKEQ. CDR3 nucleotide sequence: TGTGCCAGCAGCCCTCGGGATTTTGCCGGGACTAGCGACATTCAGTACTTC. It encodes CASSPRDFAGTSDIQYF.

The rearrangement links TRBV12-3 or TRBV12-4 to TRBJ2-2; D not certain. The length of the CDR3 is 13 residues. Trimming pared 1 base from V and 6 bases from J, leaving 6 bases between. The CDR3 here is CASSLDRPGELFF. CDR3 DNA sequence: TGTGCCAGCAGTTTAGATCGTCCCGGGGAGCTGTTTTTT.

This clonotype occurred a few times. The chain carries TRBV29-1 and TRBJ1-2; weak D call: TRBD1 (6 bases). Trimming removed 3 bases from V and 3 bases from J, with 20 bases in between. There are 16 residues in the CDR3. The V gene's germline CDR1 is SQVTM and CDR2 ANQGSEA. CDR3 sequence reads: CSVEAGTRDFDYGYTF. DNA of the CDR3: TGCAGCGTTGAGGCCGGGACAAGGGATTTCGACTATGGCTACACCTTC. The full variable domain, its missing parts supplied by reference TRBV29-1 and TRBJ1-2, is SAVISQKPSRDICQRGTSLTIQCQVDSQVTMMFWYRQQPGQSLTLIATANQGSEATYESGFVIDKFPISRPNLTFSTLTVSNMSPEDSSIYLCSVEAGTRDFDYGYTFGSGTRLTVV.

This clonotype was picked up a small number of times. This sequence joins TRBV20-1 and TRBJ2-7; D call uncertain. The CDR3 is 12 residues long. In germline, CDR1 is DFQATT, CDR2 SNEGSKA (reference sequence). V was clipped by 3 bases and J by 3 bases, with 9 bases between them. The CDR3 sequence is CSASGRDYEQYF. CDR3 DNA sequence: TGCAGTGCTAGCGGCAGAGACTACGAGCAGTACTTC.

This clonotype was counted only a few times. The CDR3 region is CASSQVGSGISEQYF. In DNA form, the CDR3 reads TGCGCCAGCAGCCAAGTCGGGAGCGGGATTAGCGAGCAGTACTTC. The rearrangement joins TRBV4-1 to TRBJ2-7, with 7 bases matching TRBD2. The V segment lost 1 base and the J segment 6 bases; nucleotides outside the gene matches: 9. Looked up from germline, CDR1 is MGHRA and CDR2 is YSYEKL. The CDR3 runs to 15 residues.

This clonotype occurred a few times. This chain uses TRBV20-1 with TRBJ1-1, with unresolved D. Trimming removed 1 base at V and 1 base at J, with 16 bases between. Germline V gene lookup returns CDR1 DFQATT and CDR2 SNEGSKA (reference sequence). The CDR3 loop spans 16 amino acids. The CDR3 DNA sequence: TGCAGTGCTAGAGCCCCGGACGGACGGAGGAACACTGAAGCTTTCTTT. Its protein product is CSARAPDGRRNTEAFF.

A few counts support this clonotype. V gene TRBV7-9 combines with J gene TRBJ2-1; D remains unclear. The CDR3 runs to 12 residues. V lost 2 bases and J 10 bases, leaving 9 bases between the germline ends. Germline lookup yields CDR1 SEHNR and CDR2 FQNEAQ (reference sequence). CDR3 in DNA: TGTGCCAGCAGCTTATCGGCCCCAGAGCAGTTCTTC. Its translation: CASSLSAPEQFF. The full variable domain, its missing parts supplied by reference TRBV7-9 and TRBJ2-1, is DTGVSQNPRHKITKRGQNVTFRCDPISEHNRLYWYRQTLGQGPEFLTYFQNEAQLEKSRLLSDRFSAERPKGSFSTLEIQRTEQGDSAMYLCASSLSAPEQFFGPGTRLTVL.

This clonotype was observed a handful of times. The chain combines TRBV20-1 with TRBJ1-5, with D possibly TRBD1 on 6 matching bases. The V and J ends lost 0 bases and 5 bases respectively, with 17 bases between them. The germline V gene has CDR1 DFQATT and CDR2 SNEGSKA (reference sequence). The CDR3 consists of 16 residues. CDR3 amino acids: CSARDPSGAGDQPQHF. The CDR3 nucleotides are TGCAGTGCTAGAGATCCCTCAGGGGCGGGGGATCAGCCCCAGCATTTT.

This clonotype has at least ten counts. The J gene is TRBJ2-3, the V gene TRBV27, with 11 bases that match TRBD2. The CDR3 contains 16 residues. V was clipped by 8 bases and J by 7 bases; unmatched bases: 14. The germline V gene encodes CDR1 MNHEY and CDR2 SMNVEV (reference sequence). CDR3 in amino acids: CASRLTSGVVRNTQYF. Here the CDR3 DNA reads TGTGCCAGCCGCTTGACTAGCGGGGTTGTGCGTAATACGCAGTATTTT.